The next 2 T cell receptor beta chains were all read from a single sample in a study of OX40 agonist ivuxolimab in advanced cancers. TCRdb keeps only in-frame clones here, not all; method: immunoSEQ multiplex PCR. The sample includes roughly 98,000 clones, about 80% seen only once; the top ten take more than 1.1%. The sequencing here drew on CD4+ or CD8+ T cells sorted from blood, taken in a trial of the OX40 agonist ivuxolimab. The receptors derive from an adult with an advanced solid tumor such as melanoma, head and neck, liver or kidney cancer.

The V and J genes are TRBV7-2 and TRBJ2-1; 10 nucleotides align to TRBD2. The CDR3 sequence is 16 residues long. J lost 6 bases, V lost 5 bases, and 10 bases had no gene match. Germline values: CDR1 SGHTA, CDR2 FQGNSA. CDR3 sequence (DNA): TGTGCCAGCAGCCTGATGCCGGGACTAGCGACCAATGAGCAGTTCTTC. It codes for CASSLMPGLATNEQFF.

This clone was picked up a small number of times. This chain joins TRBV7-9 and TRBJ2-7; 10 nucleotides match TRBD2. Trimming took 1 base from V and 3 from J; bases not matched to a gene: 3. The length of the CDR3 is 15 residues. Germline CDR1 is SEHNR and CDR2 is FQNEAQ (reference sequence). CDR3 in DNA: TGTGCCAGCAGCTTAGACCTAGCGGGAGTCTACGAGCAGTACTTC. Its protein product is CASSLDLAGVYEQYF.